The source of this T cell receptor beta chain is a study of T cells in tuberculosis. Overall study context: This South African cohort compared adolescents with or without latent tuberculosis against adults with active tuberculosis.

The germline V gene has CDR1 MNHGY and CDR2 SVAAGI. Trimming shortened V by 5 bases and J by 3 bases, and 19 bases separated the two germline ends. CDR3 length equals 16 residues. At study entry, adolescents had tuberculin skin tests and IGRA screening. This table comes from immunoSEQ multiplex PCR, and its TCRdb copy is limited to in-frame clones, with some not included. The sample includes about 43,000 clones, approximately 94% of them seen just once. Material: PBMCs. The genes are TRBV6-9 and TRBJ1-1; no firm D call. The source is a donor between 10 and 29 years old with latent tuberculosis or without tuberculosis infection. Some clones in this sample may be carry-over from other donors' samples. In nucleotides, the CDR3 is TGTGCCAGCAGTCCACGCCGCGGAGTCTACTACACTGAAGCTTTCTTT. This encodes CASSPRRGVYYTEAFF.